Listed below are T cell receptor beta chains from one sample, sequenced in a study of CD8 T cells in ankylosing spondylitis. TCRdb used MiXCR to reprocess the 5' RACE reads, holding one entry per CDR3 protein. This table holds about 360,000 distinct CDR3 sequences, roughly 20% found once. The sample comprised blood, either unsorted or a sorted T cell fraction (not recorded which). The receptors come from a male donor with ankylosing spondylitis or in good health (not recorded which). CDR3s include the opening cysteine and the closing phenylalanine or tryptophan. The order of the fields is D gene, J gene, clone size, V gene, CDR3 DNA, CDR3 protein. The D gene is left open where the match is weak. Size values are once, few and many counts, or a class for expanded clones, and some rows have none.

d_gene: -
j_gene: TRBJ1-2
abundance: -
v_gene: TRBV3-1
CDR3nt: TGTGCCAGCAGCCAAGATACAGTGGAATACACCTTC
CDR3aa: CASSQDTVEYTF

d_gene: -
j_gene: TRBJ2-7
abundance: -
v_gene: TRBV7-8
CDR3nt: TGTGCCAGCAGCGCGACGGGCGCGTTCTACGAGCAGTACTTC
CDR3aa: CASSATGAFYEQYF

d_gene: -
j_gene: TRBJ2-1
abundance: once
v_gene: TRBV12-3/TRBV12-4
CDR3nt: TGTGCCACCAGACAAGACTACAACAATGAGCAGTTCTTC
CDR3aa: CATRQDYNNEQFF

d_gene: TRBD2
j_gene: TRBJ2-1
abundance: -
v_gene: TRBV24-1
CDR3nt: TGTGCCACCACTTCCGGGACTAGCGGGGGAGATGAGCAGTTCTTC
CDR3aa: CATTSGTSGGDEQFF

d_gene: TRBD1
j_gene: TRBJ1-2
abundance: few
v_gene: TRBV12-3/TRBV12-4
CDR3nt: TGTGCCAGCAGTTTAGCAGACAGGGATGGCTACACCTTC
CDR3aa: CASSLADRDGYTF

d_gene: TRBD2
j_gene: TRBJ2-3
abundance: -
v_gene: TRBV2
CDR3nt: TGTACCCTCAGTCTACGACTAAGTAGCGGGGGGGCCACAGATACGCAGTATTTT
CDR3aa: CTLSLRLSSGGATDTQYF

d_gene: -
j_gene: TRBJ1-5
abundance: few
v_gene: TRBV7-9
CDR3nt: TGTGCCAGCAGCTCGACAGGAGTCGGCAATCAGCCCCAGCATTTT
CDR3aa: CASSSTGVGNQPQHF

d_gene: -
j_gene: TRBJ2-1
abundance: -
v_gene: TRBV6-1
CDR3nt: TGTGCCAGCAGTGCCCTAGCGCGGAATGAGCAGTTCTTC
CDR3aa: CASSALARNEQFF

d_gene: -
j_gene: TRBJ1-2
abundance: -
v_gene: TRBV2
CDR3nt: TGTGCCAGCAGTCGGACAGACTATGGCTACACCTTC
CDR3aa: CASSRTDYGYTF

d_gene: -
j_gene: TRBJ2-2
abundance: -
v_gene: TRBV12-3/TRBV12-4
CDR3nt: TGTGCCAGCAGTTCCCCGGGCCACACCGGGGAGCTGTTTTTT
CDR3aa: CASSSPGHTGELFF

d_gene: -
j_gene: TRBJ1-4
abundance: -
v_gene: TRBV20-1
CDR3nt: TGCAGTGCTAGAGATCTTAGACATCAGGATGAAAAACTGTTTTTT
CDR3aa: CSARDLRHQDEKLFF

d_gene: -
j_gene: TRBJ2-1
abundance: many
v_gene: TRBV12-3/TRBV12-4
CDR3nt: TGTGCCAGCAGTTCCTCACGCAACAATGAGCAGTTCTTC
CDR3aa: CASSSSRNNEQFF

d_gene: -
j_gene: TRBJ2-1
abundance: -
v_gene: TRBV7-2
CDR3nt: TGTGCCAGCAGCCTCTGGACAGTGGCCTACAATGAGCAGTTCTTC
CDR3aa: CASSLWTVAYNEQFF

d_gene: TRBD2
j_gene: TRBJ2-7
abundance: -
v_gene: TRBV3-1
CDR3nt: TGTGCCAGCAGCCACGCCGGGACTAGTCCCTACGAGCAGTACTTC
CDR3aa: CASSHAGTSPYEQYF

d_gene: -
j_gene: TRBJ2-5
abundance: few
v_gene: TRBV6-6
CDR3nt: TGTGCCAGCAGCCCTCTCCCACGGGAGACCCAGTACTTC
CDR3aa: CASSPLPRETQYF

d_gene: TRBD1
j_gene: TRBJ2-3
abundance: -
v_gene: TRBV6-1
CDR3nt: TGTGCCGCTTGGTCAGGGCAGGGGGCCGTAGATACGCAGTATTTT
CDR3aa: CAAWSGQGAVDTQYF

d_gene: -
j_gene: TRBJ1-2
abundance: many
v_gene: TRBV12-3/TRBV12-4
CDR3nt: TGTGCCAGCAGCCTAAAGGGGGGCTATGGCTACACCTTC
CDR3aa: CASSLKGGYGYTF

d_gene: -
j_gene: TRBJ2-7
abundance: -
v_gene: TRBV5-1
CDR3nt: TGCGCCAGCAGCTTGGCCCCAGGCGACGGCTCCTACGAGCAGTACTTC
CDR3aa: CASSLAPGDGSYEQYF

d_gene: -
j_gene: TRBJ2-1
abundance: few
v_gene: TRBV7-8
CDR3nt: TGTGCCAGCAGCCTGGGACGGAACAATGAGCAGTTCTTC
CDR3aa: CASSLGRNNEQFF

d_gene: -
j_gene: TRBJ2-5
abundance: -
v_gene: TRBV7-8
CDR3nt: TGTGCCAGCAGCTTAGTTTTGCAGTACCAAGAGACCCAGTACTTC
CDR3aa: CASSLVLQYQETQYF

d_gene: TRBD2
j_gene: TRBJ2-3
abundance: few
v_gene: TRBV29-1
CDR3nt: TGCAGCGTTGCGGCGGGGGGGCGGACAGATACGCAGTATTTT
CDR3aa: CSVAAGGRTDTQYF

d_gene: TRBD2
j_gene: TRBJ2-5
abundance: few
v_gene: TRBV13
CDR3nt: TGTGCCAGCAGCTTACGGAGCGGGGGGGAAGAGACCCAGTACTTC
CDR3aa: CASSLRSGGEETQYF

d_gene: TRBD2
j_gene: TRBJ2-7
abundance: few
v_gene: TRBV7-3
CDR3nt: TGTGCCAGCAGCATGGGAGGGGATCACGAGCAGTACTTC
CDR3aa: CASSMGGDHEQYF

d_gene: TRBD1
j_gene: TRBJ1-1
abundance: few
v_gene: TRBV7-9
CDR3nt: TGTGCCAGCAGCCCCGGGACAGGACCCAAGCCGGGCGCTTTCTTT
CDR3aa: CASSPGTGPKPGAFF

d_gene: -
j_gene: TRBJ1-1
abundance: -
v_gene: TRBV28
CDR3nt: TGTGCCAGAGAAAGGACAGCGAACACTGAAGCTTTCTTT
CDR3aa: CARERTANTEAFF

d_gene: -
j_gene: TRBJ2-3
abundance: -
v_gene: TRBV20-1
CDR3nt: TGCAGTGCTAGGATGGTGGGAGATACGCAGTATTTT
CDR3aa: CSARMVGDTQYF

d_gene: TRBD1
j_gene: TRBJ2-1
abundance: many
v_gene: TRBV29-1
CDR3nt: TGCAGCTTGTGGGACAGGGCGGTATCCTACAATGAGCAGTTCTTC
CDR3aa: CSLWDRAVSYNEQFF

d_gene: TRBD1
j_gene: TRBJ2-1
abundance: -
v_gene: TRBV30
CDR3nt: TGTGCCTGGACCGGGACAGACTCCTACAATGAGCAGTTCTTC
CDR3aa: CAWTGTDSYNEQFF

d_gene: -
j_gene: TRBJ2-5
abundance: -
v_gene: TRBV27
CDR3nt: TGTGCCAGCAGTTTAGGGGGCCCGTGGGAGACCCAGTACTTC
CDR3aa: CASSLGGPWETQYF

d_gene: -
j_gene: TRBJ2-7
abundance: -
v_gene: TRBV4-1
CDR3nt: TGCGCCAGCAGCCCCGCGTTGGCTAGCCTGGGGTTCGAGCAGTACTTC
CDR3aa: CASSPALASLGFEQYF

d_gene: TRBD1
j_gene: TRBJ1-6
abundance: few
v_gene: TRBV4-1
CDR3nt: TGCGCCAGCAGCCTCCTCGACAGGGGTCCGGCTTCACCCCTCCACTTT
CDR3aa: CASSLLDRGPASPLHF

d_gene: TRBD2
j_gene: TRBJ2-5
abundance: many
v_gene: TRBV20-1
CDR3nt: TGCAGTGCCCCAACCGGACTAGCGGGGTTCGAGACCCAGTACTTC
CDR3aa: CSAPTGLAGFETQYF

d_gene: -
j_gene: TRBJ2-2
abundance: -
v_gene: TRBV7-9
CDR3nt: TGTGCCAGCAGCCAAATAGTAGGCACCGGGGAGCTGTTTTTT
CDR3aa: CASSQIVGTGELFF

d_gene: -
j_gene: TRBJ2-5
abundance: -
v_gene: TRBV20-1
CDR3nt: TGCAGTGCTAGAGACCTGGATGGAGCCCAAGAGACCCAGTACTTC
CDR3aa: CSARDLDGAQETQYF

d_gene: -
j_gene: TRBJ1-5
abundance: few
v_gene: TRBV12-3/TRBV12-4
CDR3nt: TGTGCCAGCAAAGACGGATCTCAGCCCCAGCATTTT
CDR3aa: CASKDGSQPQHF